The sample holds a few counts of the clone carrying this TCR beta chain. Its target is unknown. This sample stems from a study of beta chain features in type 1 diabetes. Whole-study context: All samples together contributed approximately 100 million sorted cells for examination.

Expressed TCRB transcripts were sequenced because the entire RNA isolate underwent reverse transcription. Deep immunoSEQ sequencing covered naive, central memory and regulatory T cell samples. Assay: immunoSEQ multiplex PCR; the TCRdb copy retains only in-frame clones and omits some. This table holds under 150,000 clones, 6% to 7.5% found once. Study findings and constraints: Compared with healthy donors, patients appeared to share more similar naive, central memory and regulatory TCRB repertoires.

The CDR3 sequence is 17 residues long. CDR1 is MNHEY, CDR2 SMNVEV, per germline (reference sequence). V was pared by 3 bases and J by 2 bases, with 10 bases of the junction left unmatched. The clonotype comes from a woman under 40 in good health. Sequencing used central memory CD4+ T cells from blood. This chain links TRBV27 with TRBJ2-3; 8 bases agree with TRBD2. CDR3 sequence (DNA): TGTGCCAGCAGTTTGGGGTTAACTAGCGGCGCCACAGATACGCAGTATTTT. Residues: CASSLGLTSGATDTQYF.